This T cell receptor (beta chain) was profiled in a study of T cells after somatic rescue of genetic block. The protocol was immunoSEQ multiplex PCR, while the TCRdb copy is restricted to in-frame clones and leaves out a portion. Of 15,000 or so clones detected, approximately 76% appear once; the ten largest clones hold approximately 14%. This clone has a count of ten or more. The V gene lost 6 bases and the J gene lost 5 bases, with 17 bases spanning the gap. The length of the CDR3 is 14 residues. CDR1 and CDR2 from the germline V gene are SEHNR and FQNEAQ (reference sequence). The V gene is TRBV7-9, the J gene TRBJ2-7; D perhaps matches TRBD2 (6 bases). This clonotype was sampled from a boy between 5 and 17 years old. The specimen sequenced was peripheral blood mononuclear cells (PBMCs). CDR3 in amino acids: CASSRGTWDNEQYF. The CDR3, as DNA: TGTGCCAGCAGTCGCGGGACTTGGGATAACGAGCAGTACTTC.